These T cell receptor beta chains were read from a single sample in a study of blood T cell repertoires in COVID-19. The assay was immunoSEQ multiplex PCR, and TCRdb's table has in-frame clones only and misses some. The data hold a few hundred thousand clones, with 85% to 90% observed a single time. The sample was peripheral blood. The receptors were sampled from a woman aged 65 to 85 with active or convalescent COVID-19. Both conserved end residues are part of each CDR3. Fields, in order: V gene, D gene, clone size, J gene, CDR3 protein, CDR3 DNA. The D gene is left open where the match is weak. The size entry is marked missing in some rows and otherwise reads once, few, many or a size class.

>TRBV13|-|-|TRBJ1-3
CASSSDSSSGNTIYF
TGTGCCAGCAGCTCGGACAGCAGCTCTGGAAACACCATATATTTT
>TRBV20-1|-|-|TRBJ1-2
CSAREQGGYTF
TGCAGTGCTAGAGAACAGGGAGGCTACACCTTC
>TRBV25-1|TRBD2|-|TRBJ2-2
CATRRETGELFF
TGTGCCACTAGGCGGGAGACCGGGGAGCTGTTTTTT
>TRBV29-1|-|-|TRBJ2-4
CSVFGENIQYF
TGCAGCGTTTTTGGGGAGAACATTCAGTACTTC
>TRBV10-3|TRBD1|-|TRBJ1-1
CAISRGEDTEAFF
TGTGCCATCAGCAGGGGGGAGGACACTGAAGCTTTCTTT
>TRBV5-5|-|few|TRBJ1-4
CASSPPGTNEKLFF
TGTGCCAGCAGCCCCCCAGGGACTAATGAAAAACTGTTTTTT
>TRBV10-3|-|-|TRBJ1-3
CAISESDTSGNTIYF
TGTGCCATCAGTGAGTCAGACACCTCTGGAAACACCATATATTTT
>TRBV5-6|-|-|TRBJ2-3
CASTQARGIPTDTQYF
TGTGCCAGCACTCAAGCTAGGGGGATCCCCACAGATACGCAGTATTTT
>TRBV5-6|-|-|TRBJ1-2
CASSLADRIPWGYTF
TGTGCCAGCAGCTTGGCAGACAGGATCCCCTGGGGCTACACCTTC
>TRBV27|TRBD2|-|TRBJ2-1
CASQRDWYNEQFF
TGTGCCAGCCAGCGGGACTGGTACAATGAGCAGTTCTTC
>TRBV19|-|-|TRBJ2-4
CASSIAGGNIQYF
TGTGCCAGTAGTATAGCAGGGGGGAACATTCAGTACTTC
>TRBV9|TRBD2|-|TRBJ2-2
CASSTSSGGATGELFF
TGTGCCAGCAGCACATCTAGCGGGGGGGCTACCGGGGAGCTGTTTTTT
>TRBV5-1|-|-|TRBJ2-2
CASSLAAANTGELFF
TGCGCCAGCAGCTTGGCAGCGGCGAACACCGGGGAGCTGTTTTTT
>TRBV19|-|-|TRBJ1-1
CASRRTRNTEAFF
TGTGCCAGTAGGAGAACGAGGAACACTGAAGCTTTCTTT
>TRBV27|-|-|TRBJ1-1
CATPSGPNTEAFF
TGTGCCACTCCCAGTGGCCCGAACACTGAAGCTTTCTTT
>TRBV11-3|TRBD2|-|TRBJ2-5
CASSLGTSGETQYF
TGTGCCAGCAGCCTGGGGACTAGCGGGGAGACCCAGTACTTC
>TRBV2|-|-|TRBJ1-2
CASSRDNYGYTF
TGTGCCAGTTCCAGGGATAACTATGGCTACACCTTC
>TRBV29-1|-|-|TRBJ2-3
CSADLGADTQYF
TGCAGCGCCGATTTGGGAGCAGATACGCAGTATTTT
>TRBV25-1|TRBD1|-|TRBJ1-1
CASIDGDRGPNTEAFF
TGTGCCAGCATTGACGGAGACAGGGGGCCGAACACTGAAGCTTTCTTT
>TRBV12-3/TRBV12-4|-|few|TRBJ1-2
CASSPPGGDYTF
TGTGCCAGCAGTCCTCCGGGGGGGGACTACACCTTC
>TRBV21-1|-|once|TRBJ1-2
CASSKAGQNYGYTF
TGTGCCAGCAGCAAAGCTGGACAAAACTATGGCTACACCTTC
>TRBV3-1/TRBV3-2|TRBD2|-|TRBJ2-7
CASGPGTTFSYEQYF
TGTGCCAGCGGTCCCGGGACTACCTTCTCCTACGAGCAGTACTTC
>TRBV18|-|-|TRBJ1-3
CASSPVDQGVGNTIYF
TGTGCCAGCTCACCGGTTGATCAGGGTGTGGGAAACACCATATATTTT
>TRBV3-1/TRBV3-2|TRBD1|-|TRBJ1-2
CASSQALKGARGGPNYGYTF
TGTGCCAGCAGCCAAGCGTTAAAAGGGGCCCGAGGGGGCCCTAACTATGGCTACACCTTC
>TRBV23-1|TRBD1|few|TRBJ1-3
CASSQTGIGNTIYF
TGCGCCAGCAGTCAGACAGGGATAGGAAACACCATATATTTT
>TRBV6-5|TRBD1|-|TRBJ1-1
CATERRGQGNTEAFF
TGTGCCACCGAGCGGAGGGGACAGGGAAACACTGAAGCTTTCTTT
>TRBV3-1/TRBV3-2|-|-|TRBJ2-1
CASSQAGQPHYNEQFF
TGTGCCAGCAGCCAAGCAGGGCAGCCCCACTACAATGAGCAGTTCTTC
>TRBV24-1|-|few|TRBJ2-2
CATSDLHAGDTGELFF
TGTGCCACCAGTGATTTGCACGCAGGGGATACCGGGGAGCTGTTTTTT
>TRBV19|TRBD1|-|TRBJ1-1
CASSLGQGRRHTEAFF
TGTGCCAGTAGTCTCGGACAGGGCAGGCGCCACACTGAAGCTTTCTTT
>TRBV11-3|-|-|TRBJ2-1
CASSFSDSQNEQFF
TGTGCCAGCAGCTTCTCGGACAGTCAGAATGAGCAGTTCTTC
>TRBV7-9|TRBD1|-|TRBJ1-4
CASSWGQANEKLFF
TGTGCCAGCAGCTGGGGACAGGCTAATGAAAAACTGTTTTTT
>TRBV24-1|-|-|TRBJ2-3
CATSSGRSTDTQYF
TGTGCCACCAGCTCAGGGCGAAGCACAGATACGCAGTATTTT
>TRBV20-1|-|-|TRBJ2-7
CSASTHSAYEQYF
TGCAGTGCAAGTACCCACTCCGCCTACGAGCAGTACTTC
>TRBV18|TRBD1|-|TRBJ2-1
CASSPPGQGTYNEQFF
TGTGCCAGCTCGCCACCGGGACAGGGTACCTACAATGAGCAGTTCTTC
>TRBV6-2/TRBV6-3|-|-|TRBJ2-5
CASSYRRGSQETQYF
TGTGCCAGCAGTTACCGTAGGGGGTCCCAAGAGACCCAGTACTTC
>TRBV12-5|TRBD1|-|TRBJ2-2
CASGFRDSHTGELFF
TGTGCTAGTGGTTTCCGGGACAGCCACACCGGGGAGCTGTTTTTT
>TRBV2|-|-|TRBJ2-5
CASHKAGNQETQYF
TGTGCCAGCCATAAAGCGGGCAATCAAGAGACCCAGTACTTC
>TRBV12-5|-|-|TRBJ1-2
CASGLVNVGYTF
TGTGCTAGTGGTTTGGTCAATGTGGGCTACACCTTC
>TRBV19|-|-|TRBJ2-2
CASRHQGYTNTGELFF
TGTGCCTCACGCCATCAGGGGTACACGAACACCGGGGAGCTGTTTTTT
>TRBV7-2|TRBD2|-|TRBJ2-5
CASSSTSGLVGTQYF
TGTGCCAGCAGCTCCACCTCCGGACTAGTAGGGACCCAGTACTTC
>TRBV7-9|TRBD1|-|TRBJ2-7
CAIQTGDYEQYF
TGTGCCATCCAGACAGGGGACTACGAGCAGTACTTC
>TRBV27|-|-|TRBJ1-1
CASSIKGKNRVTEAFF
TGTGCCAGCAGTATCAAAGGAAAGAACAGGGTAACTGAAGCTTTCTTT
>TRBV2|-|few|TRBJ1-6
CASSEASGFYNSPLHF
TGTGCCAGCAGTGAAGCGTCGGGATTCTATAATTCACCCCTCCACTTT
>TRBV5-5|-|-|TRBJ1-6
CASSLSAGAGSPLHF
TGTGCCAGCAGCCTTTCAGCGGGGGCGGGGTCACCCCTCCACTTT
>TRBV7-3|TRBD2|-|TRBJ2-3
CASSRRDYTDTQYF
TGTGCCAGCAGCCGCAGGGACTACACAGATACGCAGTATTTT
>TRBV4-3|-|-|TRBJ2-1
CASSQDARVFGNEQFF
TGCGCCAGCAGCCAAGATGCCAGGGTTTTTGGAAATGAGCAGTTCTTC
>TRBV9|-|-|TRBJ2-3
CASNQGLSTDTQYF
TGTGCCAGCAACCAAGGACTAAGCACAGATACGCAGTATTTT
>TRBV9|TRBD1|-|TRBJ1-5
CASSRDSYNQPQHF
TGTGCCAGCAGCAGGGACAGTTACAATCAGCCCCAGCATTTT